This T cell receptor (beta chain) was sequenced for a study of human T cells and chemical hapten exposure. The study's findings and limits: Among expanded TCRs, significantly more large CDR3 similarity clusters formed than among controls. High-frequency TCRs, those above 1 in 1000, stayed the same after DPC sensitization.

Time point meaning: pre-sensitization, week 0. Treatment reported: therapeutic diphenylcyclopropenone sensitization with weekly scalp DPC. About this clonotype: Antigen unknown.

TCRdb redid the calling of the RACE reads with MiXCR, one entry per CDR3 protein. The sample yields about 120,000 distinct CDR3 sequences, about 13% seen once. CDR3 length: 17 amino acids. V was clipped by 3 bases and J by 3 bases, with 18 bases between them. The V gene's germline CDR1 is MNHEY and CDR2 SMNVEV (reference sequence). The sequence came from a woman aged 18-29 years with alopecia areata. Some clones in this sample may be carry-over from other donors' samples. Specimen: whole blood, collected in connection with sensitization to the hapten diphenylcyclopropenone (DPC). J is TRBJ2-1 and V is TRBV27; D may match TRBD1 or TRBD2 (7 bases each). CDR3: CASSFPPGGRVYNEQFF. The DNA for the CDR3 is TGTGCCAGCAGTTTTCCTCCAGGGGGGAGGGTCTACAATGAGCAGTTCTTC.